This record covers a single T cell receptor gamma chain. This sample was taken from a study of gamma delta lymphoproliferative disorders and STAT genes. Study as a whole: Delta-chain libraries followed the EuroClonality-NGS standard operating procedure.

TCRdb reanalysed the multiplex PCR reads with CATT. The table shows a few thousand gamma-chain clones, with over 7.5% occurring only once. Sequencing used genomic DNA taken from PBMCs of patients and controls. The receptor's source is a human donor with gamma-delta T-cell large granular lymphocyte leukemia. Sequencing was done on a sample of blood.

DNA of the CDR3: TGTGCCACCTGGGACCCCTTTTTTGTGAAGAAACTCTTT. Its translation is CATWDPFFVKKLF. This sequence joins TRGV4 and TRGJ1 or TRGJ2. In the absence of a J gene in TCRdb, the DNA was matched to germline to assign it here. Trimming at V came to 4 bases and at J to 10 bases, leaving 13 bases not matched to a gene. This CDR3 contains 13 residues. The germline CDR1 and CDR2 sequences are EGSTGY and YDSYTSSV.